These T cell receptor beta chains were read from a single sample in a study of T cell repertoires in cytomegalovirus infection. No cognate antigen is known for these TCRs. From the reads, TCRdb called clonotypes with MiXCR, one entry per CDR3 protein. The data show about 920,000 distinct CDR3 sequences, approximately 31% seen once. This specimen was cultured CD8+ T cells from PBMCs, taken from culture after CMV antigen stimulation. These receptors were obtained from a human donor in good health (CMV status not recorded). Some clones in this sample may be carry-over from other donors' samples. The CDR3 runs from the conserved cysteine through the conserved F or W. D genes are given only for firm matches. Where a row states a size, it is once, few, many or the class of an expanded clone; other rows omit it.

v_gene	j_gene	abundance	d_gene	CDR3aa	CDR3nt
TRBV6-5	TRBJ1-5	-	TRBD1	CASRPQGNQSQHF	TGTGCCAGCAGGCCACAGGGGAATCAGTCCCAGCATTTT
TRBV27	TRBJ2-5	-	-	CASSLSVGGAFQETQYF	TGTGCCAGCAGTTTATCTGTCGGGGGAGCCTTCCAAGAGACCCAGTACTTC
TRBV5-5	TRBJ2-1	few	-	CASSLRSYEQFF	TGTGCCAGCAGCTTGAGGAGCTATGAGCAGTTCTTC
TRBV5-1	TRBJ1-4	few	-	CASSFETSTNEKLFF	TGCGCCAGCAGCTTTGAGACTTCAACTAATGAAAAACTGTTTTTT
TRBV12-3/TRBV12-4	TRBJ2-5	few	TRBD2	CASRQSGTSGEGVETQYF	TGTGCCAGCAGGCAATCCGGGACTAGCGGGGAAGGGGTCGAGACCCAGTACTTC
TRBV4-1	TRBJ1-5	few	-	CASSLSWGLPQHF	TGCGCCAGCAGCCTTTCCTGGGGTTTGCCCCAGCATTTT
TRBV19	TRBJ2-2	-	TRBD1	CASRLKTTGVETGELFF	TGTGCCAGTAGATTGAAAACGACAGGGGTCGAAACCGGGGAGCTGTTTTTT
TRBV6-5	TRBJ2-3	-	-	CASSFNPLAGYSTDTQYF	TGTGCCAGCAGTTTCAACCCCCTGGCAGGGTATAGCACAGATACGCAGTATTTT
TRBV28	TRBJ2-1	few	-	CASSLSTEGDEQFF	TGTGCCAGCAGTTTGAGCACCGAGGGCGATGAGCAGTTCTTC
TRBV7-6	TRBJ1-5	many	-	CASSLGGIQPQHF	TGTGCCAGCAGCTTAGGCGGGATTCAGCCCCAGCATTTT
TRBV7-8	TRBJ1-2	-	-	CASSLAGAGYGYTF	TGTGCCAGCAGCTTAGCAGGAGCGGGCTATGGCTACACCTTC
TRBV19	TRBJ1-5	few	-	CASNQGWGNQPQHF	TGTGCCAGTAACCAGGGGTGGGGCAATCAGCCCCAGCATTTT
TRBV11-2	TRBJ1-3	-	-	CASSLGPISGNTIYF	TGTGCCAGCAGCTTAGGGCCGATCTCTGGAAACACCATATATTTT
TRBV5-4	TRBJ2-1	few	TRBD2	CASSPRQGTGGGPDLGEQFF	TGTGCCAGCAGCCCCCGTCAGGGAACTGGCGGGGGGCCCGATTTAGGGGAGCAGTTCTTC
TRBV7-9	TRBJ2-3	-	TRBD1	CASSFPGTVTDTQYF	TGTGCCAGCAGCTTCCCCGGGACAGTCACAGATACGCAGTATTTT
TRBV11-3	TRBJ2-1	-	TRBD1	CASNLEKTGQEVYNEQFF	TGTGCCAGCAACTTAGAAAAAACGGGACAGGAGGTATACAATGAGCAGTTCTTC
TRBV20-1	TRBJ2-1	few	TRBD1	CSAGGRGHYNEQFF	TGCAGTGCTGGGGGCAGGGGGCATTACAATGAGCAGTTCTTC
TRBV4-1	TRBJ2-1	-	TRBD2	CASSQVPRGNNEQFF	TGCGCCAGCAGCCAAGTCCCGCGGGGGAACAATGAGCAGTTCTTC